The source of this T cell receptor beta chain is a study of breast tumors, draining lymph nodes, adjacent tissues. In regard to this clonotype: Its antigen is as yet unknown.

The lymph nodes were axillary draining lymph nodes from breast cancer patients. Findings and caveats of the study: The data were judged consistent with most tumor T cells coming from lymph node and expanding in tumor. Tumor and nontumor repertoires were significantly more similar in luminal-like than in basal-like breast cancer. The lymph node origin of tumor T cells was framed as consistent with a hypothesis, not demonstrated. Tumor TCR diversity was below lymph nodes but above nontumor tissue.

TCRdb independently ran MiXCR on the multiplex PCR reads; one entry per CDR3 protein. The sample has some 120,000 distinct CDR3 sequences; roughly 20% are singletons. CDR3 length: 14 amino acids. The ends were cut back, 0 bases at V and 3 bases at J, with 8 bases in the middle. The germline V gene encodes CDR1 MNHEY and CDR2 SMNVEV (reference sequence). The TCR was taken from a female donor with breast cancer. Some clones in this sample may be carry-over from other donors' samples. The material sequenced was axillary lymph node tissue. The V and J genes are TRBV27 and TRBJ2-5; a possible D gene is TRBD2 (6 bases). For the CDR3, the DNA is TGTGCCAGCAGTTTATCGAGGACTAAAGAGACCCAGTACTTC. Protein: CASSLSRTKETQYF.